This entry lists 23 T cell receptor beta chains sequenced from one sample in a study of naive and memory T cell subsets. Whole-blood samples were 2 to 3 ml of peripheral blood from healthy adult volunteers. Blood and skin TCR RNA was reverse transcribed with alpha and beta constant primers. TCRdb independently ran MiXCR on the 5' RACE reads; one entry per CDR3 protein. The sample includes tens of thousands of distinct CDR3 sequences, roughly 23% of them seen just once. The receptors come from a female donor in good health.

The rearrangement uses TRBV6-1 and TRBJ1-1; D is ambiguous. Trimming cost V 6 bases and J 4 bases, with 12 bases left between them. The CDR3 totals 13 residues. Germline V gene sequence: CDR1 MNHNS, CDR2 SASEGT. This CDR3 is CASSYSGSTEAFF. Written as DNA, the CDR3 is TGTGCCAGCAGCTACAGTGGTTCCACTGAAGCTTTCTTT.

At least ten counts were recorded for this clonotype. This sequence joins TRBV9 and TRBJ2-7; D might be TRBD2 (5 bases). Germline CDR1 reads SGDLS; CDR2 reads YYNGEE. The CDR3 has 16 residues. Trimming left V 0 bases short and J 7 bases short, with 20 bases between. For the CDR3, the DNA is TGTGCCAGCAGCGTAGAGTCTGGGCGGCTCGGGGATGAGCAGTACTTC. This codes for CASSVESGRLGDEQYF.

CDR3 protein: CSVEARQGMREQYF. CDR3 nucleotides: TGCAGCGTTGAAGCGCGTCAGGGGATGCGGGAGCAGTACTTC. J is TRBJ2-7 and V is TRBV29-1, with D possibly TRBD1 on 6 matching bases. The CDR3 spans 14 residues. Germline CDR1 SQVTM, CDR2 ANQGSEA. Trimming stripped 1 base from V and 7 bases from J, with 17 bases between.

The gene calls are TRBV20-1 and TRBJ1-4, with D unclear. The germline CDR1 and CDR2 sequences are DFQATT and SNEGSKA (reference sequence). V dropped 3 bases and J dropped 8 bases, with 13 bases sitting between them. The CDR3 runs 13 residues. DNA of the CDR3: TGCAGTGCTAGTTGGTTTCGAAACGAAAAACTGTTTTTT. Residues: CSASWFRNEKLFF.

This clonotype has more than one count but fewer than ten. This chain connects TRBV29-1 to TRBJ2-2, with 8 positions matching TRBD1. Germline-derived CDR1 and CDR2 are SQVTM and ANQGSEA. V gave up 4 bases and J gave up 4 bases; unmatched junction bases: 2. This CDR3 is built from 13 residues. CDR3 coding DNA: TGCAGCGTTGGGGACAGGACCACCGGGGAGCTGTTTTTT. It encodes CSVGDRTTGELFF.

By share, this clonotype ranks as medium-sized. The CDR3 region is CSARRTGFNEQFF. DNA of the CDR3: TGCAGTGCTAGGAGGACAGGATTCAATGAGCAGTTCTTC. This chain connects TRBV20-1 to TRBJ2-1, with 7 bases fitting TRBD1. Germline V gene data show CDR1 as DFQATT and CDR2 as SNEGSKA (reference sequence). Germline trimming cut 3 bases from V and 6 bases from J; bases unmatched to any gene: 5. The CDR3 is 13 residues long.

The chain links TRBV12-5 to TRBJ2-5, with D possibly being TRBD1 (5 bases). CDR3 length: 14 amino acids. Trimming took 5 bases from V and 5 from J, leaving 15 bases between them. CDR1 LGHNT and CDR2 FRNRAP come from the germline V gene. CDR3 bases: TGTGCTAGTGGTCCTGACAAGGGGTCGGAGACCCAGTACTTC. Translated: CASGPDKGSETQYF.

This clonotype has only a few counts. This rearrangement joins TRBV5-6 to TRBJ2-3, with D maybe TRBD2 (6 bases). This CDR3 is 16 amino acids long. Trimming cost V 5 bases and J 0 bases, with 16 bases left between them. The V gene's germline CDR1 is SGHDT and CDR2 YYEEEE. CDR3 protein: CASSIVRGASTDTQYF. As DNA, the CDR3 is TGTGCCAGCAGTATCGTGCGGGGTGCTAGCACAGATACGCAGTATTTT.

V is TRBV29-1 and J is TRBJ1-1, with D possibly TRBD1 on 5 matching bases. Trimming stripped 4 bases from V and 1 base from J, with 10 bases between. Germline values: CDR1 SQVTM, CDR2 ANQGSEA. CDR3 length: 13 residues. The CDR3 reads CSVVWGGNTEAFF. In DNA form, the CDR3 reads TGCAGCGTTGTTTGGGGCGGGAACACTGAAGCTTTCTTT.

The sample holds many counts of this clonotype. The chain has TRBV30 and TRBJ1-1; D is uncertain. The V gene lost 2 bases and the J gene lost 3 bases, with 7 bases spanning the gap. Per the germline V gene, CDR1 is GTSNPN and CDR2 is SVGIG (reference sequence). The CDR3 spans 12 residues. DNA of the CDR3: TGTGCCTGGAGTCGAGGTTACACTGAAGCTTTCTTT. Protein: CAWSRGYTEAFF.

This clonotype was counted ten times or more. The J gene is TRBJ2-1, the V gene TRBV20-1; D may be TRBD1 (5 bases). This CDR3 comprises 14 residues. The V end was cut by 0 bases, the J end by 4 bases, with 10 bases between. Germline V gene data show CDR1 as DFQATT and CDR2 as SNEGSKA (reference sequence). DNA of the CDR3: TGCAGTGCTAGAGATCCGTCAGGGTACAATGAGCAGTTCTTC. It translates to CSARDPSGYNEQFF.

This clonotype was counted many times. The V and J genes are TRBV29-1 and TRBJ2-5, with D unresolved. Germline V CDR1 and CDR2: SQVTM, ANQGSEA. The germline V and J ends were trimmed by 6 bases and 7 bases, with 15 bases remaining between them. This CDR3 has 12 residues. CDR3 sequence (DNA): TGCAGCGTGTTTCAGACGGTCGGGACCCAGTACTTC. Its protein product is CSVFQTVGTQYF.

This rearrangement joins TRBV6-1 to TRBJ2-7, with D maybe TRBD2 (6 bases). Trimming cost V 6 bases and J 0 bases, with 12 bases left between them. Germline CDR1 and CDR2: MNHNS and SASEGT. This CDR3 has 14 residues. The CDR3 DNA reads TGTGCCAGCAGAGAACGGGGGAACTCCTACGAGCAGTACTTC. Its protein product is CASRERGNSYEQYF.

J is TRBJ1-1 and V is TRBV20-1, with a possible D match to TRBD1 (5 bases). CDR1 is DFQATT and CDR2 is SNEGSKA in the germline V gene (reference sequence). V was pared by 4 bases and J by 0 bases, with 9 bases between. This CDR3 spans 13 amino acids. CDR3 in DNA: TGCAGTGCTACGGGGACGGTGAACACTGAAGCTTTCTTT. Residues: CSATGTVNTEAFF.

This clonotype was picked up many times. The chain recombines TRBV12-3 or TRBV12-4 with TRBJ2-7; maybe TRBD2 (6 bases). The CDR3 is made up of 12 amino acids. V gave up 3 bases and J gave up 7 bases, with 10 bases separating them. The CDR3 is CASSLASVEQYF. The CDR3 DNA is TGTGCCAGCAGTTTGGCTAGCGTGGAGCAGTACTTC.

This clonotype was seen repeatedly, ten times or more. The rearrangement links TRBV18 to TRBJ1-5; maybe TRBD1 (6 bases). There are 13 residues in the CDR3. Trimming removed 5 bases at V and 8 bases at J, with 13 bases between. The V gene's germline CDR1 is KGHSH and CDR2 LQKENI. The CDR3 region has the DNA TGTGCCAGCTCAGGGCAGGGGAAAGAGCCCCAGCATTTT. Residues: CASSGQGKEPQHF.

This clonotype was counted ten times or more. Mismatch with germline at one junction end may stem from a read error. V usage is TRBV29-1 and J usage is TRBJ1-2, with a tentative D call TRBD1 (6 bases). CDR1 and CDR2 from the germline V gene are SQVTM and ANQGSEA. The CDR3 loop spans 14 amino acids. The CDR3 DNA reads as TGCAGCGTTCAAGAAGTCCAGGGGAGCTATGGCTACACCTTC. Translating it yields CSVQEVQGSYGYTF.

This clonotype showed up just a few times. The rearrangement links TRBV7-8 to TRBJ2-7, with 7 nucleotides matching TRBD1. Germline V gene data show CDR1 as SGHVS and CDR2 as FQNEAQ. The CDR3 totals 15 residues. The V gene end was trimmed by 4 bases and the J gene end by 6 bases; junction bases not matched to a gene: 12. CDR3 coding DNA: TGTGCCAGCAGCTCAGGGGGTTACGCCTTGGTCGAGCAGTACTTC. Translation gives CASSSGGYALVEQYF.

In its sample, this clonotype was seen many times. V usage is TRBV7-9 and J usage is TRBJ2-1; D ambiguous. Germline V CDR1 and CDR2: SEHNR, FQNEAQ (reference sequence). The ends were cut back, 0 bases at V and 7 bases at J, with 7 bases in the middle. The CDR3 covers 13 residues. The CDR3 is CASSLAYGNEQFF. The CDR3 DNA is TGTGCCAGCAGCTTAGCATATGGGAATGAGCAGTTCTTC.

This clonotype showed up many times. V gene TRBV30 combines with J gene TRBJ1-2; D may be TRBD1 (5 bases). With 3 bases removed from V and 5 bases from J, the gap between germline ends came to 13 bases. CDR1 and CDR2 from the germline V gene are GTSNPN and SVGIG (reference sequence). This CDR3 has 13 residues. CDR3 protein: CAWRRQEGYGYTF. CDR3 nucleotides: TGTGCCTGGAGAAGGCAGGAGGGGTATGGCTACACCTTC.

This clonotype has more than one count but fewer than ten. The chain uses TRBV10-3 and TRBJ2-7; D remains ambiguous. The germline CDR1 and CDR2 sequences are ENHRY and SYGVKD. This CDR3 contains 12 residues. Trimming cost V 6 bases and J 5 bases, with 11 bases left between them. CDR3 sequence (DNA): TGTGCCATCAGCCCCGGTAAGGACGAGCAGTACTTC. Residues: CAISPGKDEQYF.

This clonotype was observed a handful of times. It is likely a read error, because the conserved phenylalanine at the end of the CDR3 is missing. The chain joins TRBV29-1 to TRBJ2-1, with TRBD2 matching 7 bases. V shed 3 bases and J 2 bases; nucleotides not matched to a gene: 7. This CDR3 comprises 15 residues. CDR1 and CDR2 (germline): SQVTM, ANQGSEA. CDR3 bases: TGCAGCGTTGATTCTAGCGGCCCACCCTACAATGAGCAGTTCCTC. This gives the protein CSVDSSGPPYNEQFL.

There are a few counts of this clonotype. This chain uses TRBV6-5 with TRBJ1-6, with no clear D. Germline lookup yields CDR1 MNHEY and CDR2 SVGAGI. This CDR3 is built from 14 residues. The V gene lost 6 bases and the J gene lost 8 bases, with 14 bases spanning the gap. In DNA, the CDR3 is TGTGCCAGCAGCTACGGGGTGTGGGATTCACCCCTCCACTTT. Translation: CASSYGVWDSPLHF.